Listed below are T cell receptor beta chains from one sample, sequenced in a study of control samples from healthy donors and cancer patients. Only in-frame clones appear in the TCRdb table, and some are missing; sequencing was by immunoSEQ multiplex PCR. In the table there are tens of thousands of clones, more than 70% of which are singletons. The sample taken for sequencing was PBMCs. The receptors originated from a man between 50 and 59 years old with head and neck cancer. The CDR3 runs from the conserved cysteine through the conserved F or W. The D gene is left open where the match is weak. Clone size is stated in some rows and not others, as once, few, many or a class when expanded.

clone_size j_call v_call d_call cdr3_nt cdr3_aa
. TRBJ2-5 TRBV7-9 . TGTGCCAGCAGCTTTAGGATGGAGCGAGAGACCCAGTACTTC CASSFRMERETQYF
. TRBJ1-6 TRBV9 . TGTGCCAGCAGCGAAGGGGGGATGAGTTCACCCCTCCACTTT CASSEGGMSSPLHF
. TRBJ1-1 TRBV5-1 TRBD1 TGCGCCAGCAGCTTGAACCCATACAGGGGCATGGACACTGAAGCTTTCTTT CASSLNPYRGMDTEAFF
. TRBJ1-1 TRBV7-8 . TGTGCCAGCAGCTTAGAGGTGGCCCAGAACACTGAAGCTTTCTTT CASSLEVAQNTEAFF
. TRBJ1-6 TRBV3-1/TRBV3-2 . TGTGCCAGCAGCCAGAGGAGGGTTGTATCCCTCCACTTT CASSQRRVVSLHF
. TRBJ2-3 TRBV30 . TGTGCCTGGAGTGTACGCTACGGATACACAGATACGCAGTATTTT CAWSVRYGYTDTQYF
. TRBJ1-2 TRBV7-2 . TGTGCCAGCAGCATTCCGGGACGGACCTTCTATGGCTACACCTTC CASSIPGRTFYGYTF
. TRBJ2-7 TRBV27 TRBD1 TGTGCCAGCAGTACAATCCCGGGACAGCGTACCTACGAGCAGTACTTC CASSTIPGQRTYEQYF
. TRBJ2-7 TRBV29-1 TRBD2 TGCAGCGTTGAAACGGGGGGCTCCTACGAGCAGTACTTC CSVETGGSYEQYF
. TRBJ2-7 TRBV28 . TGTGCCAGCAGTTTAGGAACGTCTTACGAGCAGTACTTC CASSLGTSYEQYF
. TRBJ2-5 TRBV11-1 . TGTGCCAGCAGCTTAGATCAGAGGGGGTGGGAGACCCAGTACTTC CASSLDQRGWETQYF
. TRBJ2-5 TRBV9 TRBD1 TGTGCCAGCAGCCCCTGGGACAGACAAGAGACCCAGTACTTC CASSPWDRQETQYF
. TRBJ2-2 TRBV11-2 . TGTGCCAGCAGTGACCAGGGGTTGGGCACCGGGGAGCTGTTTTTT CASSDQGLGTGELFF
. TRBJ1-5 TRBV6-5 TRBD1 TGTGCCACCAGGACAGGGGGCTTGGAACAGCCCCAGCATTTT CATRTGGLEQPQHF
. TRBJ1-6 TRBV27 . TGTGCCAGCCGGCGGAGCTCCTATAATTCACCCCTCCACTTT CASRRSSYNSPLHF
. TRBJ2-7 TRBV29-1 . TGCAGCGTTTCCAACGCAGGGGCCTACGAGCAGTACTTC CSVSNAGAYEQYF
. TRBJ2-5 TRBV6-1 . TGTGCCAGCAGTGATTGGCCCCTTCGAGGTAAAGAGACCCAGTACTTC CASSDWPLRGKETQYF
. TRBJ2-7 TRBV27 . TGTGCCAGCAGTTTAACGGTCCGCTCCTACGAGCAGTACTTC CASSLTVRSYEQYF
few TRBJ2-3 TRBV5-1 TRBD2 TGCGCCAGCAGCTTGGGGGGACTAGCGGGTTTAAATACGCAGTATTTT CASSLGGLAGLNTQYF
. TRBJ2-2 TRBV2 . TGTGCCAGCAAGAGGGGACTGGGAATCACCGGGGAGCTGTTTTTT CASKRGLGITGELFF
. TRBJ1-5 TRBV5-1 . TGCGCCAGCAGCTTGGCGCCCAATCAGCCCCAGCATTTT CASSLAPNQPQHF
. TRBJ2-5 TRBV6-5 TRBD2 TGTGCCAGCAGTAACCCTAGCGGGGGGCAAGAGACCCAGTACTTC CASSNPSGGQETQYF
. TRBJ2-7 TRBV6-5 . TGTGCCAGCAGTTCCGACGGGAACTACGAGCAGTACTTC CASSSDGNYEQYF
. TRBJ2-5 TRBV5-1 TRBD1 TGCGCCAGCAGCTTGGGCTCCAGGGGGTTTGGGTTTCAAGAGACCCAGTACTTC CASSLGSRGFGFQETQYF
. TRBJ2-1 TRBV12-5 . TGTGCTGGCGCACCCGACAGGACTCAAAACAATGAGCAGTTCTTC CAGAPDRTQNNEQFF
. TRBJ2-1 TRBV7-2 TRBD2 TGTGCCAGCAGCTTAGCCGCTAGCGGGGCCTACAATGAGCAGTTCTTC CASSLAASGAYNEQFF
. TRBJ1-2 TRBV7-2 . TGTGCAACCACCCTACAGGAGGGGTATGGCTACACCTTC CATTLQEGYGYTF
once TRBJ1-2 TRBV30 . TGTGCCACCGCCCCGAGGGGGATGGACTATGGCTACACCTTC CATAPRGMDYGYTF
. TRBJ2-3 TRBV6-6 . TGTGCCAGCAGTAAAAGGGACTTCCCCAGCACAGATACGCAGTATTTT CASSKRDFPSTDTQYF
. TRBJ2-1 TRBV29-1 . TGCAGCGTTACTAGCTTCAATGAGCAGTTCTTC CSVTSFNEQFF
once TRBJ2-7 TRBV7-9 TRBD1 TGTGCCAGCAGCCCGCCGACAGGGGCGAGCTCCTACGAGCAGTACTTC CASSPPTGASSYEQYF
. TRBJ2-1 TRBV5-1 . TGCGCCAGCAGCTTGGACCGGGGGCCTTACAATGAGCAGTTCTTC CASSLDRGPYNEQFF
. TRBJ2-6 TRBV4-2 TRBD2 TGTGCCAGCAGCCAAGTACGGGAGGGGACCCTTGGGGCCAACGTCCTGACTTTC CASSQVREGTLGANVLTF
. TRBJ2-3 TRBV3-1/TRBV3-2 . TGTGCCAGCAGCCAAGGGGGTAGTACGCAGTATTTT CASSQGGSTQYF
. TRBJ2-5 TRBV12-5 . TGTGCTAGTGCCATATACCGCACAGGGATGGGGACCCAGTACTTC CASAIYRTGMGTQYF
. TRBJ2-7 TRBV4-1 . TGCGCCAGCAGCCAAGATCTAGCTTCCTACGAGCAGTACTTC CASSQDLASYEQYF
. TRBJ2-5 TRBV5-1 TRBD1 TGCGCCAGCGGACAACAGGGGGCGCTTGAGACCCAGTACTTC CASGQQGALETQYF
. TRBJ2-3 TRBV6-5 . TGTGCCAGCTTGACAGAACCAGATACGCAGTATTTT CASLTEPDTQYF
. TRBJ1-2 TRBV6-1 . TGTGCCAGCAGTGAAAATCGAGGTTACTATGGCTACACCTTC CASSENRGYYGYTF
once TRBJ1-1 TRBV5-1 TRBD1 TGCGCCAGCAGCTTAACAGGGGGAGGAAACACTGAAGCTTTCTTT CASSLTGGGNTEAFF
. TRBJ2-3 TRBV11-1 . TGTGCCAGCAGCTTTGGAGACCCAGGGGTGCATACGCAGTATTTT CASSFGDPGVHTQYF
. TRBJ1-2 TRBV18 . TGTGCCAGCTCACAGTTACCGGACGGTAACTATGGCTACACCTTC CASSQLPDGNYGYTF
. TRBJ1-5 TRBV14 . TGTGCCAGTCCAGGGTACCAGCCCCAGCATTTT CASPGYQPQHF
. TRBJ2-3 TRBV10-2 TRBD2 TGCGCCAGCAGTGAGTGGGTAGCGGGAGTGTGGGACACAGATACGCAGTATTTT CASSEWVAGVWDTDTQYF
. TRBJ2-1 TRBV2 TRBD2 TGTGCCAGCAGACTAGCGGGAGAGGCCTACAATGAGCAGTTCTTC CASRLAGEAYNEQFF
. TRBJ2-7 TRBV30 TRBD2 TGTGCCTGGAGTTCGAGCGGGGGGGGGCCCCCAACCTACGAGCAGTACTTC CAWSSSGGGPPTYEQYF
. TRBJ2-7 TRBV14 . TGTGCCAGCAGCCATCCTGAACAGGGTCACGAGCAGTACTTC CASSHPEQGHEQYF
once TRBJ2-1 TRBV11-1 . TGTGCCAGCAGCTTAGTGTCGGTCAGGCCCTACAATGAGCAGTTCTTC CASSLVSVRPYNEQFF
. TRBJ2-5 TRBV14 . TGTGCCAGCAGCCAATACTGGGAGACCCAGTACTTC CASSQYWETQYF
. TRBJ1-5 TRBV6-5 TRBD1 TGTGCCAGCAGGGGACAGGGGACCAATCAGCCCCAGCATTTT CASRGQGTNQPQHF
. TRBJ1-3 TRBV5-4 . TGTGCCAGCAGCATCCAGGGAACCGACACCATATATTTT CASSIQGTDTIYF
. TRBJ1-1 TRBV12-3/TRBV12-4 . TGTGCCAGCACCAAACAGGGTATCACTGAAGCTTTCTTT CASTKQGITEAFF
. TRBJ2-3 TRBV10-3 TRBD1 TGTGCCATCAGTTCTGACAGGGTCCTAGATACGCAGTATTTT CAISSDRVLDTQYF
once TRBJ2-7 TRBV20-1 . TGCAGTGCTAGTGTGGCAGGACAGAGAACCTACGAGCAGTACTTC CSASVAGQRTYEQYF
. TRBJ2-1 TRBV25-1 . TGTGCCAGCAGTGAACCTTTCGGGAGTCCTACGTACAATGAGCAGTTCTTC CASSEPFGSPTYNEQFF
. TRBJ2-7 TRBV5-6 . TGTGCCAGCAGCTTTGAGTCTTACTACGAGCAGTACTTC CASSFESYYEQYF
. TRBJ2-7 TRBV5-4 . TGTGCCAGCAGCTACTCCGGGACTCCATACTACGAGCAGTACTTC CASSYSGTPYYEQYF